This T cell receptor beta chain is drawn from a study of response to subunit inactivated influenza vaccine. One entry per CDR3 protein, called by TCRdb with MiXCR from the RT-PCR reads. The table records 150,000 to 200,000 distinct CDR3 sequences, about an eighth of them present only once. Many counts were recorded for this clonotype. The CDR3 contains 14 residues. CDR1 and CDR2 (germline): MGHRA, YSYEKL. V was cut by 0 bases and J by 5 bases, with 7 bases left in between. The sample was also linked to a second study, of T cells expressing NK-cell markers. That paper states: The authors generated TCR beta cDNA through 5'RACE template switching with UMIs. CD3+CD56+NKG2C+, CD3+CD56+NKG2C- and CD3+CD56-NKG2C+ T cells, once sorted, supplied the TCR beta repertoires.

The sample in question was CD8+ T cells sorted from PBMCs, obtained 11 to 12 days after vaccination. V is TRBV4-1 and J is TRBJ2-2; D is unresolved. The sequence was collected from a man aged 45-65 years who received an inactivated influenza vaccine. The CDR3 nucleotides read TGCGCCAGCAGCCAAGATTATAGAACCGGGGAGCTGTTTTTT. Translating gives CASSQDYRTGELFF.